This T cell receptor (beta chain) was identified during a study of blood T cells in healthy people across ages. With a J-beta primer mix and a sample-barcoded 5' primer, a second PCR ran about 7 to 12 cycles. CDR3-containing paired-end reads numbered at least 2.5 million in each sample. One entry per CDR3 protein, called by TCRdb with MiXCR from the 5' RACE reads. Of around 1.1 million distinct CDR3 sequences in the sample, around two fifths were seen once. V was pared by 3 bases and J by 4 bases, with 0 bases of the junction left unmatched. This CDR3 comprises 13 residues. Germline V CDR1 and CDR2: SQVTM, ANQGSEA. In terms of origin and age, donors were healthy Caucasian individuals from Russia aged 6 to 90.

Sequencing was carried out using blood. This clonotype was obtained from a man younger than 30 in good health. The gene calls are TRBV29-1 and TRBJ2-1; TRBD1 matches 10 bases. As DNA, the CDR3 is TGCAGCGTTGAGGACAGGGGGTACAATGAGCAGTTCTTC. Amino acid sequence: CSVEDRGYNEQFF.